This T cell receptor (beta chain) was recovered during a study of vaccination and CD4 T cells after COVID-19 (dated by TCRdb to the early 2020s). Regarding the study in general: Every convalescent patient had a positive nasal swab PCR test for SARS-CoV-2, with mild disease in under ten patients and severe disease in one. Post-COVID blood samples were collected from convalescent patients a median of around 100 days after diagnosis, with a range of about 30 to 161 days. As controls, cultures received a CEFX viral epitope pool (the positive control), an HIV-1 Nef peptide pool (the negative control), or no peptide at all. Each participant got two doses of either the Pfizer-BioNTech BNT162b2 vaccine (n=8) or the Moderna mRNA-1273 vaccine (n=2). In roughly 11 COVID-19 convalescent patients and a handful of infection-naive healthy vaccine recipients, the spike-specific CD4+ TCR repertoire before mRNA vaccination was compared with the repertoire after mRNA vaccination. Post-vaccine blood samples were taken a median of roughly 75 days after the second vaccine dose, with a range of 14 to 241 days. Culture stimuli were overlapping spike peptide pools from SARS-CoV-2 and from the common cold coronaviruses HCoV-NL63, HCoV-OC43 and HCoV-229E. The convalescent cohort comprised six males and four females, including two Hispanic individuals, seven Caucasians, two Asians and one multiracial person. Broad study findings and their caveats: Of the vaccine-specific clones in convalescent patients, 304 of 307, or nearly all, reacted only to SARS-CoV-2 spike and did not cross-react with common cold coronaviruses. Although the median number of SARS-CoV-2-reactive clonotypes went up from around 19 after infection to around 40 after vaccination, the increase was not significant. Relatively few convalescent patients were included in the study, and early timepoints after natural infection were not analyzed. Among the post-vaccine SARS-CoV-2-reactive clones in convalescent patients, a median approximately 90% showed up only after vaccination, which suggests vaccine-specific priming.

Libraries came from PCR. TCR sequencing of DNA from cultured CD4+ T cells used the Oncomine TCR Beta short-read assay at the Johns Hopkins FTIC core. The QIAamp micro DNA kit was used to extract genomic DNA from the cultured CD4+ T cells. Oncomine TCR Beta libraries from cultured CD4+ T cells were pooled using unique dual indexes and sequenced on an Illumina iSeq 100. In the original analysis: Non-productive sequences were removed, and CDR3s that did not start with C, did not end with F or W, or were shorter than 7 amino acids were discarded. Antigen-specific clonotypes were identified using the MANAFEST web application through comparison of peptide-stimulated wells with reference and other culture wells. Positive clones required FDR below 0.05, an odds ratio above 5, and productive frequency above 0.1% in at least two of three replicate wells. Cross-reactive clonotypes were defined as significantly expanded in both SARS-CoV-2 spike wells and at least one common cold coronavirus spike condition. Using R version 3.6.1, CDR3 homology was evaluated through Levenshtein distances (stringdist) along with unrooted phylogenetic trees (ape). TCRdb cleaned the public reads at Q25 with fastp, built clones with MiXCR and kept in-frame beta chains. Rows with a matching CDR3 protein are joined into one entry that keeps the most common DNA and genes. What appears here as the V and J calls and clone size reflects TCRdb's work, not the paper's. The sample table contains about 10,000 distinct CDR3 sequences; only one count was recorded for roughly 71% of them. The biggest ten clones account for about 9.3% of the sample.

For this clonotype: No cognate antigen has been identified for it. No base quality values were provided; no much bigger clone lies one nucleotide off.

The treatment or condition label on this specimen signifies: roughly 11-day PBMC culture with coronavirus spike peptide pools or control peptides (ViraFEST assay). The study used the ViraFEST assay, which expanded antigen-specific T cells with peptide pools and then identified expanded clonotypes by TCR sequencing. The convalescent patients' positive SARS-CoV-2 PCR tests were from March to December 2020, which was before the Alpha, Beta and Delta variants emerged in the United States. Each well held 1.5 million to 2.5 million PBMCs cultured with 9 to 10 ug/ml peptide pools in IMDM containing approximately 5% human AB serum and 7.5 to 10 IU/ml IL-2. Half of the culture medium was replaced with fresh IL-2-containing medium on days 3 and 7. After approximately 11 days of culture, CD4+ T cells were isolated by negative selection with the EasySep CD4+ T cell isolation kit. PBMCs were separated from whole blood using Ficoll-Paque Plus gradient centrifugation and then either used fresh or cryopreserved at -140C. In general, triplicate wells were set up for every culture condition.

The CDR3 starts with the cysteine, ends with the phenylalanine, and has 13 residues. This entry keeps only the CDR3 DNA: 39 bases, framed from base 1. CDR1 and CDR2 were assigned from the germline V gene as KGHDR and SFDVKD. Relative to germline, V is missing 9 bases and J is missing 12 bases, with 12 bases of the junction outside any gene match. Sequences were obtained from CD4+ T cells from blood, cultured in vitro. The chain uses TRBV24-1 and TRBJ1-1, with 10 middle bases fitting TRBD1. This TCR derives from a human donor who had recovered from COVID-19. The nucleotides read TGTGCCACCGCGCGGGGACAGGGGTCGGATCCTTTCTTT. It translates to CATARGQGSDPFF.